One sample yielded the 11 T cell receptor beta chains listed below, sequenced in a study of shared clonotypes between healthy human individuals. Method: immunoSEQ multiplex PCR; TCRdb's copy keeps in-frame clones and lacks some. The table shows about 1 million clones, with about three quarters occurring only once. Sequencing input: memory CD4+ T cells sorted from blood. The subset here: CD45RA-negative fraction. The receptors stem from a man younger than 35 in good health.

The chain carries TRBV11-2 and TRBJ1-3, with D possibly TRBD1 on 6 matching bases. The germline V and J ends were trimmed by 5 bases and 4 bases, with 12 bases remaining between them. The V gene's germline CDR1 is SGHAT and CDR2 FQNNGV. This CDR3 spans 14 amino acids. The CDR3 DNA sequence: TGTGCCAGCAGCCCCGGTAGGGGGGGAAACACCATATATTTT. It is translated as CASSPGRGGNTIYF.

This chain connects TRBV18 to TRBJ2-3, with 9 bases identical to TRBD2. Germline V gene data show CDR1 as KGHSH and CDR2 as LQKENI. With 0 bases clipped from V and 5 bases from J, the junction kept 12 bases outside the gene matches. This CDR3 region has 18 residues. The CDR3 DNA is TGTGCCAGCTCACCACCGCTGACTAGCGGCCTCGGAGAAGATACGCAGTATTTT. Translation: CASSPPLTSGLGEDTQYF.

The chain has TRBV6-9 and TRBJ1-6; D remains unclear. With 5 bases removed from V and 7 bases from J, the gap between germline ends came to 15 bases. This CDR3 contains 15 residues. CDR1 and CDR2 from the germline V gene are MNHGY and SVAAGI. Here the CDR3 DNA reads TGTGCCAGCAGTCCACCTTGGACGAAGAATTCACCCCTCCACTTT. It specifies CASSPPWTKNSPLHF.

The chain recombines TRBV5-8 with TRBJ1-4; 8 nucleotides match TRBD1. Germline CDR1 is SGHTS and CDR2 is YDEGEE. This CDR3 region has 15 residues. V lost 4 bases to trimming and J lost 3 bases; unmatched junction nucleotides: 5. Here the CDR3 reads CASSVRQGPNEKLFF. DNA for the CDR3: TGTGCCAGCAGCGTTAGACAGGGGCCTAATGAAAAACTGTTTTTT.

The rearrangement uses TRBV7-2 and TRBJ2-1, with D hard to call. This CDR3 has 12 residues. The germline gives CDR1 SGHTA, CDR2 FQGNSA. V lost 2 bases to trimming and J lost 7 bases, with 6 bases between them. The CDR3 sequence: CASSLHRNEQFF. Here the CDR3 DNA reads TGTGCCAGCAGCTTACATAGGAATGAGCAGTTCTTC.

The chain combines TRBV6-5 with TRBJ2-7; the D gene is possibly TRBD2 (5 bases). From germline, CDR1 is MNHEY and CDR2 SVGAGI. The length of the CDR3 is 13 residues. V lost 1 base, J lost 7 bases, and 11 bases lay in between. The CDR3 is CASSYYRGREQYF. Written as DNA, the CDR3 is TGTGCCAGCAGTTACTACCGGGGTCGAGAGCAGTACTTC.

V and J are TRBV5-4 and TRBJ1-4; 8 nucleotides agree with TRBD1. Losses at the gene ends were 5 bases for V and 8 bases for J; bases not matched to a gene: 5. This CDR3 region has 13 residues. Germline V gene sequence: CDR1 SGHNT, CDR2 YYREEE (reference sequence). The CDR3 here is CASSPGGVEKLFF. CDR3 bases: TGTGCCAGCAGTCCAGGGGGCGTCGAAAAACTGTTTTTT.

This clone was detected only once. The gene calls are TRBV10-3 and TRBJ2-1; 14 bases are shared with TRBD2. Germline V gene lookup returns CDR1 ENHRY and CDR2 SYGVKD. The CDR3 sequence is 14 residues long. V gave up 5 bases and J gave up 10 bases; unmatched junction bases: 4. The CDR3 protein is CAISSGLAGGEQFF. The CDR3 DNA follows: TGTGCCATCAGTTCCGGACTAGCGGGAGGCGAGCAGTTCTTC.

The chain carries TRBV4-3 and TRBJ2-1; 9 bases align to TRBD2. With V trimmed by 1 base and J by 4 bases, 5 bases remained unmatched. The CDR3 spans 16 residues. Germline V gene lookup returns CDR1 LGHNA and CDR2 YSLEER. In DNA, the CDR3 is TGCGCCAGCAGCCAAGCCCTAGCGGGGCGTTACAATGAGCAGTTCTTC. Residues: CASSQALAGRYNEQFF.

As to this clone: The same CDR3 is also encoded by other DNA sequences in this sample. The CDR3 protein is CASSLGTDQPQHF. The DNA for the CDR3 is TGTGCCAGCAGCTTAGGAACGGATCAGCCCCAGCATTTT. V and J are TRBV7-9 and TRBJ1-5; D call uncertain. The germline V gene encodes CDR1 SEHNR and CDR2 FQNEAQ (reference sequence). V lost 1 base, J lost 5 bases, and 6 bases lay in between. The CDR3 is made up of 13 amino acids.

The genes are TRBV18 and TRBJ2-1, with no clear D. The CDR3 is 16 amino acids. Per the germline V gene, CDR1 is KGHSH and CDR2 is LQKENI. V was pared by 0 bases and J by 0 bases, with 9 bases between. CDR3 nucleotide sequence: TGTGCCAGCTCACCACCAACGCAGAGCTCCTACAATGAGCAGTTCTTC. This encodes CASSPPTQSSYNEQFF.